The 30 T cell receptor beta chains below were found in one sample sequenced in a study of cytomegalovirus exposure and HLA in healthy donors. Profiled with immunoSEQ multiplex PCR; TCRdb holds only in-frame clones, not every one. Of around 91,000 clones listed, 85% to 95% are singletons. The sequenced sample was PBMCs. Receptors were obtained from a woman aged 25-40 years in good health and CMV-seropositive.

The chain joins TRBV18 to TRBJ2-1, with 10 bases identical to TRBD1. With 3 bases clipped from V and 7 bases from J, the junction kept 3 bases outside the gene matches. The CDR3 spans 14 residues. Germline-derived CDR1 and CDR2 are KGHSH and LQKENI. The chain's CDR3 is CASSPSDRGNEQFF. The CDR3 DNA is TGTGCCAGCTCACCCTCGGACAGGGGGAATGAGCAGTTCTTC.

The chain uses TRBV4-1 and TRBJ2-1, with 7 nucleotides matching TRBD1. V was clipped by 1 base and J by 14 bases; unmatched bases: 11. CDR1 and CDR2 from the germline V gene are MGHRA and YSYEKL. This CDR3 contains 14 residues. In DNA form, the CDR3 reads TGCGCCAGCAGCCAAGTCCAGAGCGACAGGGAGAAGTTCTTC. Protein product: CASSQVQSDREKFF.

This chain joins TRBV2 and TRBJ1-1; no clear D. This CDR3 has 15 residues. Looked up from germline, CDR1 is SNHLY and CDR2 is FYNNEI. Trimming cost V 0 bases and J 1 base, with 9 bases left between them. The CDR3 reads CASSEARTANTEAFF. CDR3 coding DNA: TGTGCCAGCAGTGAAGCCAGAACAGCGAACACTGAAGCTTTCTTT.

This chain joins TRBV5-1 and TRBJ1-1, with D unresolved. The germline V gene has CDR1 SGHRS and CDR2 YFSETQ. Trimming shortened V by 0 bases and J by 0 bases, and 3 bases separated the two germline ends. The CDR3 contains 13 residues. This CDR3 is CASSLELNTEAFF. CDR3 sequence (DNA): TGCGCCAGCAGCTTGGAGCTGAACACTGAAGCTTTCTTT.

This clone was counted a few times. This chain joins TRBV18 and TRBJ1-1; 7 bases agree with TRBD1. Per germline, CDR1 KGHSH and CDR2 LQKENI. The CDR3 is made up of 14 amino acids. V was clipped by 4 bases and J by 0 bases; unmatched bases: 2. CDR3 nucleotide sequence: TGTGCCAGCTCACTGGGACAGATGAACACTGAAGCTTTCTTT. Protein: CASSLGQMNTEAFF.

This rearrangement joins TRBV19 to TRBJ2-7, with 9 bases fitting TRBD2. V was pared by 3 bases and J by 0 bases, with 6 bases of the junction left unmatched. The CDR3 sequence is 16 residues long. From germline, CDR1 is LNHDA and CDR2 SQIVND (reference sequence). CDR3 protein: CASSIRSSGTSYEQYF. CDR3 DNA sequence: TGTGCCAGTAGTATTCGGTCTAGCGGGACCTCCTACGAGCAGTACTTC.

The CDR3 is CASTTGSNQPQHF. In nucleotides, the CDR3 is TGTGCCAGCACAACAGGGAGCAATCAGCCCCAGCATTTT. The V gene is TRBV2, the J gene TRBJ1-5, with a weak D call TRBD1 (6 bases). CDR3 length equals 13 residues. In germline, CDR1 is SNHLY, CDR2 FYNNEI. V was trimmed by 7 bases and J by 1 base, leaving 8 bases between them.

The rearrangement links TRBV28 to TRBJ2-2; D is perhaps TRBD2 (6 bases). The V end was cut by 5 bases, the J end by 1 base, with 11 bases between. This CDR3 contains 15 residues. Germline values: CDR1 MDHEN, CDR2 SYDVKM. CDR3 in DNA: TGTGCCAGCAGTCCGGGACTCTTGAACACCGGGGAGCTGTTTTTT. Protein product: CASSPGLLNTGELFF.

The V call is TRBV4-1, the J call TRBJ1-4, with TRBD1 matching over 10 bases. The germline V gene has CDR1 MGHRA and CDR2 YSYEKL. The CDR3 is made up of 17 amino acids. V gave up 0 bases and J gave up 1 base; unmatched junction bases: 2. CDR3 nucleotides: TGCGCCAGCAGCCAAGAGAGGACAGGGGGAACTAATGAAAAACTGTTTTTT. It translates to CASSQERTGGTNEKLFF.

This clone came up once. This rearrangement joins TRBV7-2 to TRBJ1-1; the match to TRBD1 covers 8 bases. This CDR3 spans 14 amino acids. The germline V gene has CDR1 SGHTA and CDR2 FQGNSA. V lost 5 bases to trimming and J lost 7 bases; unmatched junction nucleotides: 9. CDR3 protein: CASSLLGQAIEAFF. The DNA of the CDR3 is TGTGCCAGCAGCCTCCTGGGACAGGCGATTGAAGCTTTCTTT.

J is TRBJ1-1 and V is TRBV7-9; 9 bases are shared with TRBD1. Germline-derived CDR1 and CDR2 are SEHNR and FQNEAQ (reference sequence). CDR3 size: 14 residues. Unmatched junction bases numbered 7, after V lost 5 bases and J lost 6 bases. The CDR3 loop is CASSPRTGVAEAFF. DNA for the CDR3: TGTGCCAGCAGCCCCCGGACAGGGGTTGCTGAAGCTTTCTTT.

This sequence joins TRBV7-9 and TRBJ2-7, with TRBD1 identical over 8 bases. Trimming took 5 bases from V and 2 from J; bases not matched to a gene: 5. Per germline, CDR1 SEHNR and CDR2 FQNEAQ (reference sequence). This CDR3 has 14 residues. CDR3 DNA sequence: TGTGCCAGCAGCCATAGGGACAGGACCTACGAGCAGTACTTC. Translating it yields CASSHRDRTYEQYF.

The chain links TRBV28 to TRBJ2-5, with TRBD2 as a possible D gene (6 bases). The germline gives CDR1 MDHEN, CDR2 SYDVKM. The CDR3 contains 13 residues. Trimming took off 5 bases at V and 5 bases at J, with 12 bases between the two ends. Written as DNA, the CDR3 is TGTGCCAGCAGTCCTCGGGAGATGGAGACCCAGTACTTC. It is translated as CASSPREMETQYF.

The chain carries TRBV14 and TRBJ2-7; maybe TRBD1 (5 bases). In germline, CDR1 is SGHDN, CDR2 FVKESK. Trimming removed 1 base at V and 7 bases at J, with 17 bases between. This CDR3 has 15 residues. The chain's CDR3 is CASSQVRTRIEEQYF. CDR3 nucleotides: TGTGCCAGCAGCCAAGTACGGACAAGAATAGAAGAGCAGTACTTC.

The chain recombines TRBV7-2 with TRBJ2-1; D may be TRBD2 (5 bases). V lost 5 bases to trimming and J lost 2 bases, with 10 bases between them. This CDR3 has 14 amino acids. CDR1 is SGHTA and CDR2 is FQGNSA in the germline V gene. The CDR3 DNA sequence: TGTGCCAGCAGCCTCGGGGTTACCTACAATGAGCAGTTCTTC. It codes for CASSLGVTYNEQFF.

V usage is TRBV11-2 and J usage is TRBJ2-3; TRBD1 might be the D (6 bases). V lost 2 bases and J lost 2, with 14 bases in between. The CDR3 consists of 16 residues. The germline gives CDR1 SGHAT, CDR2 FQNNGV. The CDR3 region has the DNA TGTGCCAGCAGCTTACCCCGCCAGGGGCCCACAGATACGCAGTATTTT. This sequence encodes CASSLPRQGPTDTQYF.

The chain recombines TRBV9 with TRBJ1-4, with D maybe TRBD1 (5 bases). Germline V CDR1 and CDR2: SGDLS, YYNGEE. This CDR3 is built from 14 residues. V was shortened by 2 bases and J by 8 bases, with 13 bases between the two germline ends. The DNA of the CDR3 is TGTGCCAGCAGCGTTGGCCAGGGCTCCGAAAAACTGTTTTTT. Its translation: CASSVGQGSEKLFF. The variable domain in full, completed from reference TRBV9 and TRBJ1-4, reads DSGVTQTPKHLITATGQRVTLRCSPRSGDLSVYWYQQSLDQGLQFLIQYYNGEERAKGNILERFSAQQFPDLHSELNLSSLELGDSALYFCASSVGQGSEKLFFGSGTQLSVL.

This clone occurred once. The rearrangement joins TRBV10-3 to TRBJ2-3, with TRBD2 matching 10 bases. The CDR3 extends over 16 amino acids. With V trimmed by 5 bases and J by 2 bases, 7 bases remained unmatched. The germline gives CDR1 ENHRY, CDR2 SYGVKD. The CDR3 DNA sequence: TGTGCCATCAGTAGCGGGAGGGCCGGGAACACAGATACGCAGTATTTT. It translates to CAISSGRAGNTDTQYF.

Only one count was recorded for this clone. The chain links TRBV18 to TRBJ2-4; no clear D gene. Deletions cut 2 bases from V and 7 bases from J, with 15 bases between. The CDR3 extends over 15 amino acids. Germline values: CDR1 KGHSH, CDR2 LQKENI. The CDR3 DNA sequence: TGTGCCAGCTCACCAATGGAATCCCTGAGGAACATTCAGTACTTC. Translating it yields CASSPMESLRNIQYF.

This chain links TRBV27 with TRBJ2-5; 8 positions agree with TRBD1. This CDR3 contains 16 residues. CDR1 and CDR2 from the germline V gene are MNHEY and SMNVEV (reference sequence). After removal of 0 bases from V and 5 bases from J, the junction contained 8 bases not matched to a gene. The CDR3 sequence: CASSLSWQGAGETQYF. DNA of the CDR3: TGTGCCAGCAGTTTATCCTGGCAGGGGGCTGGGGAGACCCAGTACTTC.

This clone has a single count. V gene TRBV28 combines with J gene TRBJ2-3; possible D gene TRBD1, 5 bases. This CDR3 has 18 amino acids. Trimming shortened V by 8 bases and J by 1 base, and 25 bases separated the two germline ends. Looked up from germline, CDR1 is MDHEN and CDR2 is SYDVKM. The CDR3: CASETPAGRPKGTDTQYF. The DNA for the CDR3 is TGTGCCAGCGAAACCCCGGCAGGGCGGCCAAAAGGCACAGATACGCAGTATTTT.

The CDR3 loop reads CASSPGQIYEQYF. CDR3 DNA: TGTGCCAGCTCACCGGGACAGATCTACGAGCAGTACTTC. This rearrangement joins TRBV18 to TRBJ2-7; 7 nucleotides align to TRBD1. CDR1 is KGHSH and CDR2 is LQKENI in the germline V gene. The CDR3 consists of 13 residues. V shed 3 bases and J 3 bases; nucleotides not matched to a gene: 2.

The chain is built from TRBV10-3 and TRBJ1-5, with TRBD1 matching 7 bases. The germline V gene has CDR1 ENHRY and CDR2 SYGVKD. V gave up 4 bases and J gave up 5 bases; unmatched junction bases: 2. The CDR3 runs 13 residues. The CDR3 DNA sequence: TGTGCCATCAGTGGGCAGGGGGATCAGCCCCAGCATTTT. This encodes CAISGQGDQPQHF.

The chain carries TRBV7-2 and TRBJ2-1; TRBD1 might be the D (6 bases). The CDR3 has 13 amino acids. Germline-derived CDR1 and CDR2 are SGHTA and FQGNSA. V shed 6 bases and J shed 6 bases, with 12 bases lying between them. The CDR3: CASRGDRSNEQFF. In DNA, the CDR3 is TGTGCCAGCAGAGGTGACAGGAGCAATGAGCAGTTCTTC.

This sequence joins TRBV6-5 and TRBJ2-2, with D possibly matching TRBD1 (6 bases). This CDR3 is built from 15 residues. Germline CDR1 MNHEY, CDR2 SVGAGI. V dropped 7 bases and J dropped 0 bases, with 12 bases sitting between them. CDR3: CASKGDNSNTGELFF. The CDR3 DNA sequence: TGTGCCAGCAAGGGGGACAACTCGAACACCGGGGAGCTGTTTTTT.

V is TRBV18 and J is TRBJ1-1; D is unclear. From germline, CDR1 is KGHSH and CDR2 LQKENI. Between the trimmed V and J ends, which lost 5 bases and 3 bases, there was a span of 10 bases. The CDR3 runs 13 residues. The CDR3, as DNA: TGTGCCAGCTCATACTCGCGGGACACTGAAGCTTTCTTT. It is translated as CASSYSRDTEAFF. The complete variable domain, with remaining parts taken from reference TRBV18 and TRBJ1-1, reads NAGVMQNPRHLVRRRGQEARLRCSPMKGHSHVYWYRQLPEEGLKFMVYLQKENIIDESGMPKERFSAEFPKEGPSILRIQQVVRGDSAAYFCASSYSRDTEAFFGQGTRLTVV.

The chain carries TRBV5-4 and TRBJ2-2, with 9 positions matching TRBD2. Looked up from germline, CDR1 is SGHNT and CDR2 is YYREEE (reference sequence). CDR3 length equals 18 residues. The ends lost 7 bases at V and 0 bases at J; junction bases unmatched: 13. The CDR3 sequence: CASRLGASGNPNTGELFF. CDR3 DNA: TGTGCCAGCCGCCTCGGTGCTAGCGGGAACCCGAACACCGGGGAGCTGTTTTTT.

The rearrangement uses TRBV4-2 and TRBJ1-2; weak D call: TRBD1 (6 bases). Germline CDR1 LGHNA, CDR2 YNFKEQ. The CDR3 is 17 residues long. The V end was cut by 2 bases, the J end by 0 bases, with 16 bases between. CDR3 nucleotides: TGTGCCAGCAGCCAAAGATCGGGACACGGAGCTAACTATGGCTACACCTTC. Translated, it gives CASSQRSGHGANYGYTF.

The chain has TRBV6-6 and TRBJ2-1, with 10 bases matching TRBD2. The V segment lost 6 bases and the J segment 8 bases; nucleotides outside the gene matches: 10. The CDR3 contains 15 residues. CDR1 and CDR2 from the germline V gene are MNHNY and SVGAGI (reference sequence). CDR3 nucleotides: TGTGCCAGCAGCCCCTCTAGCGGGAGACGCTATGAGCAGTTCTTC. This encodes CASSPSSGRRYEQFF.

The chain combines TRBV7-2 with TRBJ1-1; D is perhaps TRBD1 (6 bases). Germline lookup yields CDR1 SGHTA and CDR2 FQGNSA. V shed 5 bases and J shed 5 bases, with 15 bases lying between them. The CDR3 covers 14 residues. The CDR3 nucleotides read TGTGCCAGCAGCAAAACGAACAGGGTTACTGAAGCTTTCTTT. Its translation is CASSKTNRVTEAFF.